This T cell receptor (beta chain) emerged from a study of blood T cell repertoires in COVID-19. At the level of the study: Samples taken during acute and convalescent COVID-19 were collected in the United States, Italy and Spain. The analysed material was cDNA or gDNA that came from T cells, B-cell-depleted T cells, or PBMCs.

In the study's own analysis: Reference gene primer amplification in the assay estimated nucleated cell counts. TCRdb's copy holds only in-frame clones and misses some; the assay was immunoSEQ multiplex PCR. V, J and clone size were drawn from that table, and D and trimming were deduced from the DNA. The profile shows about 520,000 clones, 70% to 90% of them singletons. Germline V lookup: CDR1 SEHNR, CDR2 FQNEAQ (reference sequence). Trimming took off 6 bases at V and 7 bases at J, with 9 bases between the two ends. The CDR3 contains 12 residues. The sequence came from a human donor in a cohort sampled during active COVID-19. Sequencing was done on a sample of peripheral blood. The chain is built from TRBV7-9 and TRBJ2-2, with D tentatively TRBD1 (5 bases). As DNA, the CDR3 is TGTGCCAGCAGTCCCGACAGCGGGGAGCTGTTTTTT. It is translated as CASSPDSGELFF.